The T cell receptor (beta chain) under discussion was sequenced for a study of T-cell reconstitution after alpha-beta-depleted transplantation in children. It was with unique molecular identifiers that the TCRbeta library was prepared. TCRdb re-derived calls from the PCR reads in MiXCR, one entry per CDR3 protein. This table holds 45,000 or so distinct CDR3 sequences, roughly 50% found once. From germline, CDR1 is SEHNR and CDR2 FQNEAQ (reference sequence). The CDR3 loop spans 12 amino acids. Details on this clonotype: Relative to the germline gene, one junction end is altered; a read error may explain this.

The sequence was collected from a boy under three years old with SCID, due to receive a stem cell transplant. Sample: peripheral blood, taken before TCRalphabeta/CD19-depleted stem cell transplant. J is TRBJ2-5 and V is TRBV7-9; maybe TRBD2 (5 bases). The CDR3 nucleotides read TGTGCCAGCAGCTTAGCGGGAGAGGCCCAGTACTTC. Encoded protein: CASSLAGEAQYF.